Shown below are 21 T cell receptor beta chains from a single sample sequenced in a study of shared clonotypes between healthy human individuals. Profiling relied on immunoSEQ multiplex PCR, and the TCRdb table lists in-frame clones only, not all of them. Altogether about 2,500,000 clones are present, roughly nine tenths being singletons, with the ten largest covering over 0.12%. What was sequenced was naive CD4+ T cells sorted from blood. Subset here: CD45RA+ positively selected. The source is a man between 18 and 29 years old in good health.

The chain uses TRBV7-2 and TRBJ2-2, with D unclear. Germline V lookup: CDR1 SGHTA, CDR2 FQGNSA. The CDR3 runs 14 residues. Between the trimmed V and J ends, which lost 2 bases and 6 bases, there was a span of 10 bases. The CDR3 loop reads CASSLTSSPGELFF. CDR3 bases: TGTGCCAGCAGCTTAACGAGTTCCCCCGGGGAGCTGTTTTTT.

The chain is built from TRBV27 and TRBJ2-5; TRBD2 matches at 12 bases. The CDR3 extends over 17 amino acids. Trimming at V came to 2 bases and at J to 5 bases, leaving 9 bases not matched to a gene. CDR1 MNHEY and CDR2 SMNVEV come from the germline V gene (reference sequence). The CDR3 region is CASSLRASGRAPETQYF. The CDR3 DNA reads as TGTGCCAGCAGTTTACGGGCTAGCGGGAGGGCCCCCGAGACCCAGTACTTC.

This chain uses TRBV7-2 with TRBJ1-1, with D unresolved. Trimming shortened V by 2 bases and J by 4 bases, and 14 bases separated the two germline ends. This CDR3 has 15 residues. CDR1 and CDR2 (germline): SGHTA, FQGNSA. The CDR3 DNA reads as TGTGCCAGCAGCTTAACCCGGGCGAGTGGCACTGAAGCTTTCTTT. Residues: CASSLTRASGTEAFF.

V gene TRBV14 combines with J gene TRBJ2-2; maybe TRBD2 (5 bases). V shed 0 bases and J shed 7 bases, with 18 bases lying between them. This CDR3 comprises 17 residues. Germline-derived CDR1 and CDR2 are SGHDN and FVKESK. The CDR3 region is CASSQEWERRKSGELFF. The CDR3 DNA reads as TGTGCCAGCAGCCAAGAATGGGAGCGCCGGAAGAGCGGGGAGCTGTTTTTT.

In regard to this clone: The sample has other DNA sequences that encode this CDR3 too. The rearrangement uses TRBV5-1 and TRBJ2-1; D is perhaps TRBD2 (5 bases). CDR1 SGHRS and CDR2 YFSETQ come from the germline V gene. V was cut by 0 bases and J by 6 bases, with 7 bases left in between. The CDR3 spans 13 residues. The CDR3 region is CASSLGSGNEQFF. The CDR3 DNA follows: TGCGCCAGCAGCTTGGGGAGCGGCAATGAGCAGTTCTTC.

The V call is TRBV11-2, the J call TRBJ1-1; TRBD1 matches at 7 bases. J gave up 0 bases and V 5 bases, and 12 bases lay outside the gene matches. The CDR3 runs 17 residues. CDR1 SGHAT and CDR2 FQNNGV come from the germline V gene. As DNA, the CDR3 is TGTGCCAGCAGCCCGAGGGACAGCAACTTAATGAACACTGAAGCTTTCTTT. Its protein product is CASSPRDSNLMNTEAFF.

The rearrangement uses TRBV7-9 and TRBJ1-1; the match to TRBD1 covers 7 bases. Germline V CDR1 and CDR2: SEHNR, FQNEAQ (reference sequence). J lost 4 bases, V lost 5 bases, and 4 bases had no gene match. The CDR3 has 13 residues. DNA of the CDR3: TGTGCCAGCAGCCGGACAGGAAGCACTGAAGCTTTCTTT. This codes for CASSRTGSTEAFF. The full variable domain, with the rest looked up from reference TRBV7-9 and TRBJ1-1, is DTGVSQNPRHKITKRGQNVTFRCDPISEHNRLYWYRQTLGQGPEFLTYFQNEAQLEKSRLLSDRFSAERPKGSFSTLEIQRTEQGDSAMYLCASSRTGSTEAFFGQGTRLTVV.

The rearrangement uses TRBV6-1 and TRBJ1-5; no definite D call. The length of the CDR3 is 17 residues. The germline CDR1 and CDR2 sequences are MNHNS and SASEGT. The V gene lost 0 bases and the J gene lost 6 bases, with 18 bases spanning the gap. As DNA, the CDR3 is TGTGCCAGCAGTGAAGCGTGGAAGAGGGTTAGAGTTCAGCCCCAGCATTTT. Residues: CASSEAWKRVRVQPQHF.

The chain combines TRBV28 with TRBJ2-3; D remains ambiguous. Trimming removed 2 bases from V and 4 bases from J, with 7 bases in between. Germline V lookup: CDR1 MDHEN, CDR2 SYDVKM. The CDR3 contains 13 residues. Here the CDR3 reads CASSLSGADTQYF. The CDR3 region has the DNA TGTGCCAGCAGTTTAAGTGGGGCAGATACGCAGTATTTT.

On this clone itself: At the DNA level, this CDR3 is encoded by other sequences in the same sample as well. This chain joins TRBV5-1 and TRBJ2-5; perhaps TRBD2 as D (6 bases). The CDR3 consists of 14 residues. The germline V gene has CDR1 SGHRS and CDR2 YFSETQ. Between the trimmed V and J ends, which lost 2 bases and 2 bases, there was a span of 10 bases. CDR3 loop: CASSFSGGQETQYF. The DNA for the CDR3 is TGCGCCAGCAGCTTTTCCGGGGGTCAAGAGACCCAGTACTTC.

The chain recombines TRBV5-1 with TRBJ2-3; 10 positions agree with TRBD2. CDR1 and CDR2 from the germline V gene are SGHRS and YFSETQ. With 4 bases clipped from V and 2 bases from J, the junction kept 7 bases outside the gene matches. The CDR3 has 16 amino acids. CDR3: CASSPRTSGHTDTQYF. CDR3 nucleotides: TGCGCCAGCAGCCCCCGGACTAGCGGACACACAGATACGCAGTATTTT.

As regards this clone: Other DNA sequences in the sample encode the same CDR3. The chain carries TRBV19 and TRBJ1-2; D call uncertain. The CDR3 is made up of 12 amino acids. Germline CDR1 is LNHDA and CDR2 is SQIVND (reference sequence). Trimming pared 3 bases from V and 4 bases from J, leaving 6 bases between. CDR3 in DNA: TGTGCCAGTAGTATCGAGGGCTATGGCTACACCTTC. This codes for CASSIEGYGYTF.

The J gene is TRBJ2-5, the V gene TRBV7-8; D may be TRBD2 (6 bases). V lost 1 base and J lost 7, with 13 bases in between. Germline V gene sequence: CDR1 SGHVS, CDR2 FQNEAQ. The CDR3 is made up of 14 amino acids. The CDR3 sequence: CASSLGQEGMTQYF. The CDR3 nucleotides read TGTGCCAGCAGCTTAGGGCAGGAGGGCATGACCCAGTACTTC.

This chain uses TRBV5-4 with TRBJ2-5; D is possibly TRBD2 (6 bases). This CDR3 is 13 amino acids long. Per germline, CDR1 SGHNT and CDR2 YYREEE (reference sequence). Trimming took 4 bases from V and 5 from J, leaving 12 bases between them. The CDR3 protein is CASSRDLQETQYF. DNA of the CDR3: TGTGCCAGCAGCCGGGACTTACAGGAGACCCAGTACTTC.

The rearrangement links TRBV5-3 to TRBJ1-5; 8 positions match TRBD1. TRBV5-3 has ORF status, its function being uncertain. The V and J ends lost 2 bases and 3 bases, in that order; junction bases with no gene match: 4. The CDR3 is 15 amino acids. The CDR3 is CARSFSGGVNQPQHF. The CDR3 DNA sequence: TGTGCCAGAAGCTTTTCAGGGGGCGTCAATCAGCCCCAGCATTTT.

This chain joins TRBV9 and TRBJ1-5, with D hard to call. Germline V CDR1 and CDR2: SGDLS, YYNGEE. Trimming removed 4 bases from V and 2 bases from J, with 7 bases in between. The CDR3 totals 13 residues. The CDR3 spells CASSSAGNQPQHF. Here the CDR3 DNA reads TGTGCCAGCAGCTCTGCCGGCAATCAGCCCCAGCATTTT.

The J gene is TRBJ2-7, the V gene TRBV4-1, with 8 bases fitting TRBD2. CDR1 is MGHRA, CDR2 YSYEKL, per germline. CDR3 length equals 16 residues. V lost 5 bases and J lost 2; bases outside the gene matches: 11. The CDR3 loop reads CASSGRAGGGTYEQYF. The DNA of the CDR3 is TGCGCCAGCAGCGGGAGGGCGGGAGGAGGAACCTACGAGCAGTACTTC.

The chain employs TRBV9 and TRBJ2-2; D perhaps matches TRBD1 (5 bases). This CDR3 contains 12 residues. From germline, CDR1 is SGDLS and CDR2 YYNGEE. V lost 3 bases and J 8 bases, leaving 8 bases between the germline ends. CDR3 residues: CASSAQGGELFF. The CDR3 bases are TGTGCCAGCAGCGCCCAGGGTGGGGAGCTGTTTTTT.

J is TRBJ2-7 and V is TRBV6-1; D possibly corresponds to TRBD1 (5 bases). This CDR3 comprises 12 residues. Per the germline V gene, CDR1 is MNHNS and CDR2 is SASEGT. V was cut by 4 bases and J by 3 bases, with 7 bases left in between. The CDR3: CASSADSYEQYF. The CDR3 region has the DNA TGTGCCAGCAGTGCAGACAGCTACGAGCAGTACTTC.

The V and J genes are TRBV11-3 and TRBJ2-7, with D possibly being TRBD1 (5 bases). The germline gives CDR1 SGHNT, CDR2 YENEEA. Trimming stripped 5 bases from V and 5 bases from J, with 16 bases between. This CDR3 spans 14 amino acids. The CDR3 region is CASSPPTKGDEQYF. The DNA for the CDR3 is TGTGCCAGCAGCCCACCCACGAAAGGGGACGAGCAGTACTTC.

Note on this clone: This CDR3 is also generated by other DNA sequences in the sample. The chain carries TRBV5-5 and TRBJ1-2, with D possibly being TRBD1 (6 bases). Between the trimmed V and J ends, which lost 3 bases and 5 bases, there was a span of 8 bases. Germline-derived CDR1 and CDR2 are SGHKS and YYEKEE (reference sequence). The CDR3 has 12 residues. The CDR3 coding sequence is TGTGCCAGCAGCTCTACAGGGTATGGCTACACCTTC. Translation gives CASSSTGYGYTF.